This T cell receptor beta chain stems from a study of spatial heterogeneity in lung cancer. Looking at the study overall: Consistently, beta-chain sequences turned up in larger numbers than alpha-chain sequences did. Regarding the study as a whole: Among blood samples, ubiquitous expanded tumor TCRs appeared more at resection than at follow-up.

Time point in this sample: sample taken at primary tumor resection. Material for sequencing was whole RNA from tumor, nontumor lung or frozen PBMC, left unsorted. On each TCR cDNA molecule, a unique molecular identifier was present. Each CDR3 protein gets one entry after TCRdb re-called the 5' RACE reads with MiXCR. The sample yields just over 75,000 distinct CDR3 sequences, around 7.3% seen once. Germline V CDR1 and CDR2: SGHRS, YFSETQ. The CDR3 has 14 amino acids. V was pared by 5 bases and J by 8 bases, with 6 bases of the junction left unmatched. This clonotype was observed a few times. Its cognate antigen is unknown.

The clonotype originates from a male donor with early-stage non-small cell lung cancer. Sample: PBMCs, taken at surgery. The J gene is TRBJ1-4, the V gene TRBV5-1, with 10 bases aligning to TRBD1. Here the CDR3 reads CASSSTGGAEKLFF. CDR3 coding DNA: TGCGCCAGCAGTTCGACAGGGGGCGCGGAAAAACTGTTTTTT.